The next 13 T cell receptor beta chains were all read from a single sample in a study of human T cells and chemical hapten exposure. Time point indicated: pre-sensitization, week 0. The treatment denotes: therapeutic diphenylcyclopropenone sensitization with weekly scalp DPC. TCRdb redid the calling of the RACE reads with MiXCR, one entry per CDR3 protein. The table shows about 40,000 distinct CDR3 sequences, with over 9.5% occurring only once. The material was whole blood, obtained in connection with sensitization to the hapten diphenylcyclopropenone (DPC). Receptors originate from a young man with alopecia areata. Some clones in this sample may be carry-over from other donors' samples.

This clonotype was detected ten times or more. This rearrangement joins TRBV5-4 to TRBJ1-1; 7 nucleotides line up with TRBD1. Germline assignment: CDR1 SGHNT and CDR2 YYREEE (reference sequence). The J segment lost 8 bases and the V segment lost 4 bases, leaving 11 bases of the junction unmatched. The CDR3 is made up of 14 amino acids. In nucleotides, the CDR3 is TGTGCCAGCAGCCGCACCCCGGGACAGAGGGAAGCTTTCTTT. It specifies CASSRTPGQREAFF.

Many counts were recorded for this clonotype. The genes are TRBV2 and TRBJ2-4, with a weak D call TRBD2 (5 bases). CDR3 size: 14 residues. Trimming cost V 8 bases and J 2 bases, with 13 bases left between them. Looked up from germline, CDR1 is SNHLY and CDR2 is FYNNEI. As DNA, the CDR3 is TGTGCCAGCGTGGACCCCGGGACCAAAAACATTCAGTACTTC. This codes for CASVDPGTKNIQYF.

This clonotype was recorded many times. This chain connects TRBV2 to TRBJ2-5, with D possibly being TRBD1 (6 bases). The CDR3 consists of 15 residues. Between the trimmed V and J ends, which lost 6 bases and 4 bases, there was a span of 18 bases. Per the germline V gene, CDR1 is SNHLY and CDR2 is FYNNEI. The CDR3 DNA reads TGTGCCAGCAGCAGGTCGGGGCAGGGGATAGAGACCCAGTACTTC. It is translated as CASSRSGQGIETQYF.

V usage is TRBV20-1 and J usage is TRBJ2-1; D may match TRBD1 or TRBD2 (5 bases each). This CDR3 comprises 14 residues. CDR1 is DFQATT, CDR2 SNEGSKA, per germline (reference sequence). V gave up 6 bases and J gave up 0 bases, with 12 bases separating them. CDR3 amino acids: CSARGRGSYNEQFF. As DNA, the CDR3 is TGCAGTGCGAGGGGAAGGGGCTCCTACAATGAGCAGTTCTTC.

This clonotype was picked up many times. The rearrangement links TRBV25-1 to TRBJ2-5; 7 bases map to TRBD1. The germline CDR1 and CDR2 sequences are MGHDK and SYGVNS. This CDR3 is 15 amino acids long. Germline trimming cut 5 bases from V and 5 bases from J; bases unmatched to any gene: 11. The CDR3 region is CASSPPTGKVETQYF. In DNA, the CDR3 is TGTGCCAGCAGTCCCCCGACAGGGAAGGTTGAGACCCAGTACTTC.

This clonotype has ten or more counts. DNA of the CDR3: TGCGCCAGCAGCCAAGATTTTGTGGCCCCGACCCAGTACTTC. The encoded protein is CASSQDFVAPTQYF. The chain links TRBV4-3 to TRBJ2-5; unclear D gene. The V end lost 0 bases, the J end lost 7 bases, and 12 bases lay between the germline ends. CDR1 is LGHNA, CDR2 YSLEER, per germline. This CDR3 has 14 amino acids.

In its sample, this clonotype was seen many times. V gene TRBV11-2 combines with J gene TRBJ2-3, with D possibly matching TRBD1 (6 bases). V lost 1 base and J 2 bases, leaving 16 bases between the germline ends. The germline CDR1 and CDR2 sequences are SGHAT and FQNNGV. The length of the CDR3 is 17 residues. The CDR3, as DNA: TGTGCCAGCAGCTTAGCGGTACCAGGGGCCATCACAGATACGCAGTATTTT. It encodes CASSLAVPGAITDTQYF.

This clonotype has more than one count but fewer than ten. This rearrangement joins TRBV20-1 to TRBJ2-1; D may match TRBD1 or TRBD2 (5 bases each). Between the trimmed V and J ends, which lost 6 bases and 9 bases, there was a span of 12 bases. The CDR3 extends over 11 amino acids. Germline loops: CDR1 DFQATT, CDR2 SNEGSKA (reference sequence). In DNA, the CDR3 is TGCAGTGCCAGCGAGGGGCTTGAGCAGTTCTTC. It encodes CSASEGLEQFF.

V is TRBV7-2 and J is TRBJ2-3; D is undetermined. The CDR3 covers 13 residues. Germline assignment: CDR1 SGHTA and CDR2 FQGNSA. V lost 9 bases to trimming and J lost 2 bases, with 12 bases between them. The CDR3 DNA reads as TGTGCCAGTGCGTTAGGTAACACAGATACGCAGTATTTT. This encodes CASALGNTDTQYF.

The chain uses TRBV5-1 and TRBJ1-1; 8 bases agree with TRBD1. The J segment lost 5 bases and the V segment lost 4 bases, leaving 13 bases of the junction unmatched. Germline-derived CDR1 and CDR2 are SGHRS and YFSETQ. This CDR3 is built from 16 residues. The CDR3 spells CASSLRTGPWGTEAFF. CDR3 sequence (DNA): TGCGCCAGCAGCCTCAGGACAGGGCCTTGGGGGACTGAAGCTTTCTTT.

This clonotype was seen a handful of times. The V gene is TRBV7-2, the J gene TRBJ2-6; 7 nucleotides match TRBD1. The V segment lost 6 bases and the J segment 2 bases; nucleotides outside the gene matches: 4. The germline CDR1 and CDR2 sequences are SGHTA and FQGNSA. The CDR3 length is 15 residues. DNA for the CDR3: TGTGCCAGCAGTTCTGACAGGGCTGGGGCCAACGTCCTGACTTTC. Translated, it gives CASSSDRAGANVLTF.

The chain has TRBV20-1 and TRBJ2-7; D not resolved. The CDR3 consists of 14 residues. V was trimmed by 0 bases and J by 2 bases, leaving 11 bases between them. Germline V CDR1 and CDR2: DFQATT, SNEGSKA (reference sequence). The CDR3, as DNA: TGCAGTGCTAGAGATCAACTAATTCCCTACGAGCAGTACTTC. This sequence encodes CSARDQLIPYEQYF.

The J gene is TRBJ2-5, the V gene TRBV3-1, with D possibly being TRBD2 (5 bases). The CDR3 contains 14 residues. The germline V gene has CDR1 LGHDT and CDR2 YNNKEL (reference sequence). The V gene lost 0 bases and the J gene lost 9 bases, with 14 bases spanning the gap. This CDR3 is CASSQEVPGVAQYF. The CDR3 DNA reads as TGTGCCAGCAGCCAAGAGGTTCCCGGGGTGGCCCAGTACTTC.